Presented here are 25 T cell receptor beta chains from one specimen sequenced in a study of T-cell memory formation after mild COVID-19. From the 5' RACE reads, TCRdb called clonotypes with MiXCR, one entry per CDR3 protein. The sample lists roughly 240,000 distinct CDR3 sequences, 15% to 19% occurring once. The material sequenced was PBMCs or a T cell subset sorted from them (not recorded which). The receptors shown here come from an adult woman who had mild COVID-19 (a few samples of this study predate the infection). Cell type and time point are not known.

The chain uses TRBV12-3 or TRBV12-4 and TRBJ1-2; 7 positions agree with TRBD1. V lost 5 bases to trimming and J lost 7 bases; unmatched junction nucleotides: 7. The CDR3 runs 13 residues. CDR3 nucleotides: TGTGCCAGCAGTCCGGACAGGAGGACTGGCTACACCTTC. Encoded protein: CASSPDRRTGYTF.

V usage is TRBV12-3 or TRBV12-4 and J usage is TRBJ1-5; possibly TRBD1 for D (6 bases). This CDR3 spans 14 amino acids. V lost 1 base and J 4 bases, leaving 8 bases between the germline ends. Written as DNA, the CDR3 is TGTGCCAGCAGTTTAGTACAGGGTAATCAGCCCCAGCATTTT. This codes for CASSLVQGNQPQHF.

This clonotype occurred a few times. The CDR3 coding sequence is TGTGCCAGCAGTTTATCAAGGACAGTTTTCATTCAGTACTTC. Encoded protein: CASSLSRTVFIQYF. The V gene is TRBV27, the J gene TRBJ2-4, with D possibly matching TRBD1 (6 bases). V dropped 0 bases and J dropped 9 bases, with 12 bases sitting between them. The germline V gene encodes CDR1 MNHEY and CDR2 SMNVEV (reference sequence). The CDR3 consists of 14 residues.

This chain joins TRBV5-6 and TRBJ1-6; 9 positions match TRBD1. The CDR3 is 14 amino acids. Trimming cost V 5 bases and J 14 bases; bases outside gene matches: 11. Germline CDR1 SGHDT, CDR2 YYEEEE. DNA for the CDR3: TGTGCCAGCAGGGGAACAGGGGGCGAGAACTCCCTCCACTTT. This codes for CASRGTGGENSLHF. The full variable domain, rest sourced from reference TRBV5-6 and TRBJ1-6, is DAGVTQSPTHLIKTRGQQVTLRCSPKSGHDTVSWYQQALGQGPQFIFQYYEEEERQRGNFPDRFSGHQFPNYSSELNVNALLLGDSALYLCASRGTGGENSLHFGNGTRLTVT.

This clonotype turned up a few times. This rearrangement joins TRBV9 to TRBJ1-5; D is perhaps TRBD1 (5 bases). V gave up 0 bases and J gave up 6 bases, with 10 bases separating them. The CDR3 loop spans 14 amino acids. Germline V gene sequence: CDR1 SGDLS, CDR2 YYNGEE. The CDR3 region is CASSVAGSGQPQHF. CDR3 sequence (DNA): TGTGCCAGCAGCGTAGCAGGGAGCGGTCAGCCCCAGCATTTT.

The CDR3 spells CATSHGLAGGTDTQYF. The CDR3, as DNA: TGTGCCACCAGCCACGGACTAGCAGGGGGCACAGATACGCAGTATTTT. J is TRBJ2-3 and V is TRBV24-1, with 8 positions matching TRBD2. The length of the CDR3 is 16 residues. The V and J ends lost 7 bases and 1 base, in that order; junction bases with no gene match: 9. In germline, CDR1 is KGHDR, CDR2 SFDVKD.

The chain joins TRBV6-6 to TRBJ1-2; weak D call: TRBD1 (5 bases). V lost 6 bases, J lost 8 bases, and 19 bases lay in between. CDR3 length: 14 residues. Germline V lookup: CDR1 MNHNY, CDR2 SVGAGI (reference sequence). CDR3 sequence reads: CASSPGRGFRGYTF. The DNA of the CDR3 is TGTGCCAGCAGCCCCGGTCGGGGGTTTAGGGGCTACACCTTC.

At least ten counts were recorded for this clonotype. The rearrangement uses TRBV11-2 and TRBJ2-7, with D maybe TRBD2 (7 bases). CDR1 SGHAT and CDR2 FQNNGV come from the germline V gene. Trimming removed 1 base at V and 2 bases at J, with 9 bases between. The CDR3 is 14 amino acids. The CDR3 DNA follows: TGTGCCAGCAGCTTAGGAGGGGGGGCCTACGAGCAGTACTTC. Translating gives CASSLGGGAYEQYF.

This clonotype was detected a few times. The CDR3, as DNA: TGTGCCAGCAGCGCCCAGGGTTACAATGAGCAGTTCTTC. As protein: CASSAQGYNEQFF. The chain uses TRBV7-6 and TRBJ2-1; a weak D match, TRBD1 (5 bases). The germline V gene has CDR1 SGHVS and CDR2 FNYEAQ. CDR3 length equals 13 residues. Deletions cut 5 bases from V and 4 bases from J, with 9 bases between.

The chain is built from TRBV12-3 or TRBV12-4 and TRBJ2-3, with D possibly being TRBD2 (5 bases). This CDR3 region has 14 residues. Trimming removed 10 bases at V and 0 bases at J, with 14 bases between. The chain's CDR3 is CATTKRISTDTQYF. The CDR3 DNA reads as TGTGCCACCACAAAGCGGATTAGCACAGATACGCAGTATTTT.

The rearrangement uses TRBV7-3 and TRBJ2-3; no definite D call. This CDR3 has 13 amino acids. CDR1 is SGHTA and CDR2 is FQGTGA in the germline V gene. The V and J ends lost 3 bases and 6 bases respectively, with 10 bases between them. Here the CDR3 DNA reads TGTGCCAGCAGCTTCTCCGTCGCGGATACGCAGTATTTT. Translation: CASSFSVADTQYF.

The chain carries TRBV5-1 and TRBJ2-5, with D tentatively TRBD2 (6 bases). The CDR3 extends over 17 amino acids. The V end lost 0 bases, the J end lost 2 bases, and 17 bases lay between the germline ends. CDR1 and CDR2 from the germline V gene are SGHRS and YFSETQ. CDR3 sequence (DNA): TGCGCCAGCAGCTTGGCAAGCTCTAGCGCCAGACAAGAGACCCAGTACTTC. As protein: CASSLASSSARQETQYF.

For the CDR3, the DNA is TGTGCCACCCGACAGGGGGCGAAGGCTGAAGCTTTCTTT. This encodes CATRQGAKAEAFF. The rearrangement joins TRBV15 to TRBJ1-1; 10 bases match TRBD1. Unmatched junction bases numbered 6, after V lost 8 bases and J lost 6 bases. The CDR3 loop spans 13 amino acids. The germline CDR1 and CDR2 sequences are LNHNV and YYDKDF (reference sequence).

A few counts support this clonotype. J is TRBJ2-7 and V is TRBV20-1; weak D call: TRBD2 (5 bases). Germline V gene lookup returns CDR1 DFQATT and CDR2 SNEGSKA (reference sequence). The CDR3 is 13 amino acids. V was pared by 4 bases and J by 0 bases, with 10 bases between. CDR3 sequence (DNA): TGCAGTGCTAAACGGGGAAACTCCTACGAGCAGTACTTC. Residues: CSAKRGNSYEQYF.

Here the CDR3 reads CASSLSLAIYEQYF. CDR3 bases: TGTGCCAGCAGTTTAAGTCTAGCAATCTACGAGCAGTACTTC. This sequence joins TRBV28 and TRBJ2-7, with a possible D match to TRBD2 (5 bases). Trimming removed 2 bases at V and 3 bases at J, with 11 bases between. Per the germline V gene, CDR1 is MDHEN and CDR2 is SYDVKM. The CDR3 loop spans 14 amino acids.

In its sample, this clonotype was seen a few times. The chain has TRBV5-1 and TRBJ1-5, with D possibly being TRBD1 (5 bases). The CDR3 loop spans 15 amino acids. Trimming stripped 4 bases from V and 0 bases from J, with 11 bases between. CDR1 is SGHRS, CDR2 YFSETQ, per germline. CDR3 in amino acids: CASSTSGDSNQPQHF. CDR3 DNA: TGCGCCAGCAGCACCTCGGGGGATAGCAATCAGCCCCAGCATTTT.

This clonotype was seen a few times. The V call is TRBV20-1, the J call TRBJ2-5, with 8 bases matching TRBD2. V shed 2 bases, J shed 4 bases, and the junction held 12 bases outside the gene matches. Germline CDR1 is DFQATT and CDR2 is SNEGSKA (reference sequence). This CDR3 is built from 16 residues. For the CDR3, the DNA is TGCAGTGCTAGAAGACGGACTAGCAGGTCTTTAGAGACCCAGTACTTC. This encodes CSARRRTSRSLETQYF.

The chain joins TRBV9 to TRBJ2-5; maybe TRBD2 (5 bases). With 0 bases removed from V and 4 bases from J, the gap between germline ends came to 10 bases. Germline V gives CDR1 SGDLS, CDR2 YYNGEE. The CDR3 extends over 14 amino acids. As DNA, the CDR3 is TGTGCCAGCAGCGTAGAACCGGGATTAGAGACCCAGTACTTC. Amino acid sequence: CASSVEPGLETQYF.

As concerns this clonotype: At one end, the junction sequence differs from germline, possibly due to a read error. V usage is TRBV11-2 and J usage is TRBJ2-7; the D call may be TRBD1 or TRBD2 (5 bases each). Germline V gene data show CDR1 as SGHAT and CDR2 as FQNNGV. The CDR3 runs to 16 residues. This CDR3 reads CASILGGGASSYEQYF. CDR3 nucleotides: TGTGCCAGCATCTTAGGAGGTGGGGCCAGCTCCTACGAGCAGTACTTC. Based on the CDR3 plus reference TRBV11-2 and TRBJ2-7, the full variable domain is EAGVAQSPRYKIIEKRQSVAFWCNPISGHATLYWYQQILGQGPKLLIQFQNNGVVDDSQLPKDRFSAERLKGVDSTLKIQPAKLEDSAVYLCASILGGGASSYEQYFGPGTRLTVT.

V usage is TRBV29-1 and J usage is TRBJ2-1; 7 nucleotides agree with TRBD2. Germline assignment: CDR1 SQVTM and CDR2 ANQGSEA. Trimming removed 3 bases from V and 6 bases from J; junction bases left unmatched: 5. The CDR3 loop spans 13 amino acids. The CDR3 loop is CSVEGLAANEQFF. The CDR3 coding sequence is TGCAGCGTTGAGGGGCTAGCGGCCAATGAGCAGTTCTTC.

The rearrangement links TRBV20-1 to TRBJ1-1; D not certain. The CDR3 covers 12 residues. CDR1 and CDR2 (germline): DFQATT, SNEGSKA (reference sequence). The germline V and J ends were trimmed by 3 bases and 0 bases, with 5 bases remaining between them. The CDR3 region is CSARAVNTEAFF. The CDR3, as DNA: TGCAGTGCTAGGGCAGTGAACACTGAAGCTTTCTTT.

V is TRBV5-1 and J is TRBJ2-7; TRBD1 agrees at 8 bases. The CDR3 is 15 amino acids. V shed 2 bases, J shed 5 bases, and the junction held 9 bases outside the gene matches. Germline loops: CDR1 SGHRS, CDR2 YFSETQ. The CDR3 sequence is CASSFGQGVRDEQYF. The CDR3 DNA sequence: TGCGCCAGCAGCTTCGGACAGGGAGTACGAGACGAGCAGTACTTC.

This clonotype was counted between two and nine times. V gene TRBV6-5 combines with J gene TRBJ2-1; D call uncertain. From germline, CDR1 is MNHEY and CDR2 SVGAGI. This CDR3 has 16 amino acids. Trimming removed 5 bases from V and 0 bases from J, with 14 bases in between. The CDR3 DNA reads TGTGCCAGCAGTCCACCGATCGCCAGCTCCTACAATGAGCAGTTCTTC. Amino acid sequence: CASSPPIASSYNEQFF.

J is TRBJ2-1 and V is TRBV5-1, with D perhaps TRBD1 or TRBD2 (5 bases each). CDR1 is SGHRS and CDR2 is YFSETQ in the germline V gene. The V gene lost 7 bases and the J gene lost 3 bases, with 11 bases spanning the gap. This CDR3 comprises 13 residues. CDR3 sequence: CASGGRYYNEQFF. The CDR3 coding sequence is TGCGCCAGCGGGGGACGATACTACAATGAGCAGTTCTTC.

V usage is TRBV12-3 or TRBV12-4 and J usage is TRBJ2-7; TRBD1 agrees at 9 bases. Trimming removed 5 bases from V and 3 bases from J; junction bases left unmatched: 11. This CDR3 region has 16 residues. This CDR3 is CASSDLSGTGSYEQYF. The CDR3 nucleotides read TGTGCCAGCAGTGACTTATCCGGGACAGGGAGCTACGAGCAGTACTTC.